This TCR beta chain was sequenced in a study of blood T cells in healthy people across ages. This clonotype was detected a few times. Together with a sample-barcoded 5' primer, a J-beta primer mix was included in a second PCR lasting roughly 6 to 12 cycles. Carrying 12 random nucleotides, a template-switch adaptor labeled each individual cDNA molecule. TCRdb ran MiXCR on the 5' RACE reads and lists one entry per CDR3 protein. Of about 800,000 distinct CDR3 sequences in the sample, 46% were seen once. The sequence came from a man of 80 years or more in good health. Sequenced input: blood.

The CDR3 DNA is TGTGCCAGCAGCCAAGTGGGACAGGGGGGAAAGGAAAAACTGTTTTTT. It yields the protein CASSQVGQGGKEKLFF. This chain links TRBV4-2 with TRBJ1-4; TRBD1 agrees at 11 bases. Trimming cost V 1 base and J 8 bases; bases outside gene matches: 6. This CDR3 contains 16 residues. CDR1 LGHNA and CDR2 YNFKEQ come from the germline V gene.